What follows are 28 T cell receptor beta chains derived from one specimen sequenced in a study of T cells in Graves' hyperthyroidism and ophthalmopathy. RNA transcripts were the template for amplifying TCR beta CDR3 regions. Researchers ran a first-round RT-PCR on the TCR CDR3 using the HTBI primer set. TCRdb re-analysed the multiplex PCR reads in MiXCR, keeping a single row per CDR3 protein. The repertoire holds more than 500,000 distinct CDR3 sequences, roughly 15% seen once, with about 29% in the top ten. Sequencing was done on a sample of blood. The origin of the receptors is a woman aged 30 to 39 with Graves' ophthalmopathy.

The chain combines TRBV20-1 with TRBJ2-1, with 8 bases aligning to TRBD2. V trimming: 5 bases; J trimming: 9 bases; junction bases outside the gene matches: 18. CDR1 is DFQATT, CDR2 SNEGSKA, per germline (reference sequence). The CDR3 extends over 16 amino acids. CDR3 nucleotides: TGCAGTGCTTGTCCCCCCTTGCGGGAGGTTGGAGGTGAGCAGTTCTTC. It is translated as CSACPPLREVGGEQFF.

V gene TRBV5-1 combines with J gene TRBJ1-1; D is uncertain. The CDR3 loop spans 18 amino acids. The germline CDR1 and CDR2 sequences are SGHRS and YFSETQ. V lost 0 bases to trimming and J lost 2 bases, with 20 bases between them. CDR3 protein: CASSLVLRPGVINTEAFF. The CDR3 nucleotides are TGCGCCAGCAGCTTGGTTCTTAGACCCGGGGTAATAAACACTGAAGCTTTCTTT.

The chain joins TRBV28 to TRBJ2-1; no firm D call. CDR1 MDHEN and CDR2 SYDVKM come from the germline V gene. Trimming left V 6 bases short and J 5 bases short, with 14 bases between. This CDR3 is built from 14 residues. CDR3 sequence: CASSRAGENNEQFF. The CDR3 coding sequence is TGTGCCAGCAGCCGGGCAGGAGAAAACAATGAGCAGTTCTTC.

The chain couples TRBV19 to TRBJ2-6, with a possible D match to TRBD1 (6 bases). CDR3 length equals 16 residues. In germline, CDR1 is LNHDA, CDR2 SQIVND (reference sequence). V gave up 6 bases and J gave up 4 bases, with 16 bases separating them. The CDR3 DNA reads as TGTGCCAGTAGCCCGACAGGATTTTACGGGGCCAACGTCCTGACTTTC. It is translated as CASSPTGFYGANVLTF.

This clonotype was seen repeatedly, ten times or more. This chain uses TRBV12-3 or TRBV12-4 with TRBJ2-7; 9 bases line up with TRBD2. The CDR3 covers 13 residues. J was trimmed by 4 bases and V by 5 bases; bases with no gene match: 3. CDR3 bases: TGTGCCAGCAGTCGGCGGGAGGGATACGAGCAGTACTTC. It is translated as CASSRREGYEQYF.

The sample holds many counts of this clonotype. The chain's CDR3 is CASSLAERGEQFF. CDR3 bases: TGTGCCAGCAGCTTAGCCGAACGGGGTGAGCAGTTCTTC. The chain links TRBV7-8 to TRBJ2-1; a weak D match, TRBD2 (5 bases). Looked up from germline, CDR1 is SGHVS and CDR2 is FQNEAQ. Trimming removed 0 bases at V and 9 bases at J, with 9 bases between. The CDR3 is 13 amino acids.

This clonotype was observed at least ten times. The chain joins TRBV7-2 to TRBJ2-1, with 7 bases lining up with TRBD2. Per the germline V gene, CDR1 is SGHTA and CDR2 is FQGNSA. This CDR3 contains 14 residues. Unmatched junction bases numbered 6, after V lost 1 base and J lost 9 bases. The CDR3 nucleotides read TGTGCCAGCAGCTTAGGGGGGGGGATGGTTGAGCAGTTCTTC. Amino acids: CASSLGGGMVEQFF.

The chain is built from TRBV14 and TRBJ2-7, with a tentative D call TRBD1 (6 bases). Germline CDR1 reads SGHDN; CDR2 reads FVKESK. The CDR3 contains 14 residues. Between the trimmed V and J ends, which lost 7 bases and 0 bases, there was a span of 13 bases. In nucleotides, the CDR3 is TGTGCCAGCAAATTTAAACAGGGCTCCTACGAGCAGTACTTC. Translation: CASKFKQGSYEQYF.

This clonotype appeared a few times. This chain connects TRBV19 to TRBJ2-2, with 7 positions matching TRBD1. CDR1 LNHDA and CDR2 SQIVND come from the germline V gene (reference sequence). Trimming at V came to 7 bases and at J to 0 bases, leaving 8 bases not matched to a gene. The length of the CDR3 is 16 residues. CDR3 loop: CASIKGQQTNTGELFF. The CDR3, as DNA: TGTGCCAGTATTAAGGGACAGCAGACGAACACCGGGGAGCTGTTTTTT.

In the case of this clonotype: This clone may be a read error of a much larger clone one base away. The V gene is TRBV2, the J gene TRBJ2-4; the D gene could be TRBD1 or TRBD2 (5 bases each). V shed 10 bases and J shed 6 bases, with 13 bases lying between them. CDR3 length: 12 residues. The V gene's germline CDR1 is SNHLY and CDR2 FYNNEI. The CDR3 spells CAISSGTNIQYF. The CDR3 DNA follows: TGTGCCATCAGCTCCGGGACAAACATTCAGTACTTC.

At least ten counts were recorded for this clonotype. This chain links TRBV12-3 or TRBV12-4 with TRBJ1-1; 10 nucleotides agree with TRBD1. The CDR3 spans 16 residues. The ends lost 4 bases at V and 3 bases at J; junction bases unmatched: 8. Here the CDR3 DNA reads TGTGCCAGCAGTTCAGGGACAGGGGATTGGCACACTGAAGCTTTCTTT. Its protein is CASSSGTGDWHTEAFF.

The V and J genes are TRBV29-1 and TRBJ2-7; D not resolved. The CDR3 runs 16 residues. The V and J ends lost 2 bases and 0 bases respectively, with 17 bases between them. CDR1 and CDR2 (germline): SQVTM, ANQGSEA. This CDR3 is CSVEPRETTGSYEQYF. In nucleotides, the CDR3 is TGCAGCGTTGAACCCCGCGAGACAACGGGCTCCTACGAGCAGTACTTC.

This clonotype turned up a few times. The rearrangement uses TRBV15 and TRBJ1-2; D call uncertain. The V end lost 0 bases, the J end lost 13 bases, and 12 bases lay between the germline ends. This CDR3 is 12 amino acids long. The germline V gene encodes CDR1 LNHNV and CDR2 YYDKDF (reference sequence). The DNA for the CDR3 is TGTGCCACCAGCAGAGATCGGATAGGTGGCACCTTC. Residues: CATSRDRIGGTF.

CDR3 DNA: TGTGCCAGCAGCTTTTTGGGGGGAATACGGAGCAATCAGCCCCAGCATTTT. Its translation is CASSFLGGIRSNQPQHF. The rearrangement joins TRBV7-2 to TRBJ1-5, with D possibly matching TRBD1 (5 bases). In germline, CDR1 is SGHTA, CDR2 FQGNSA. This CDR3 has 17 amino acids. V gave up 3 bases and J gave up 1 base, with 16 bases separating them. Using reference TRBV7-2 and TRBJ1-5 for the parts outside the CDR3, the full variable domain is GAGVSQSPSNKVTEKGKDVELRCDPISGHTALYWYRQSLGQGLEFLIYFQGNSAPDKSGLPSDRFSAERTGGSVSTLTIQRTQQEDSAVYLCASSFLGGIRSNQPQHFGDGTRLSIL.

This clonotype was observed many times. The chain carries TRBV28 and TRBJ2-1; 10 bases fit TRBD2. The V gene's germline CDR1 is MDHEN and CDR2 SYDVKM. This CDR3 is built from 16 residues. J was trimmed by 8 bases and V by 4 bases; bases with no gene match: 11. CDR3 in amino acids: CASSYASGRILYEQFF. The CDR3 DNA sequence: TGTGCCAGCAGTTATGCTAGCGGGAGAATATTGTATGAGCAGTTCTTC.

The table lists this clonotype with a few counts. The rearrangement joins TRBV28 to TRBJ1-6; D not resolved. Per germline, CDR1 MDHEN and CDR2 SYDVKM. The CDR3 length is 15 residues. Trimming shortened V by 7 bases and J by 10 bases, and 20 bases separated the two germline ends. CDR3 nucleotide sequence: TGTGCCAGCACTCCCAAACTGCTAGGGCGGTCACCCCTCCACTTT. Translated: CASTPKLLGRSPLHF. The whole variable domain, filled in from reference TRBV28 and TRBJ1-6, reads DVKVTQSSRYLVKRTGEKVFLECVQDMDHENMFWYRQDPGLGLRLIYFSYDVKMKEKGDIPEGYSVSREKKERFSLILESASTNQTSMYLCASTPKLLGRSPLHFGNGTRLTVT.

The table lists this clonotype with a few counts. V and J are TRBV19 and TRBJ1-1, with TRBD1 matching 7 bases. There are 16 residues in the CDR3. CDR1 and CDR2 from the germline V gene are LNHDA and SQIVND (reference sequence). The CDR3 bases are TGTGCAGCAAAAGGAGGAGACAGGGCGGATGGCACTGAAGCTTTCTTT. Translating gives CAAKGGDRADGTEAFF.

The J gene is TRBJ1-2, the V gene TRBV7-3, with a possible D match to TRBD1 (6 bases). Per the germline V gene, CDR1 is SGHTA and CDR2 is FQGTGA. The CDR3 totals 12 residues. Trimming removed 5 bases at V and 6 bases at J, with 10 bases between. The CDR3 loop is CASSPHRDGYTF. CDR3 coding DNA: TGTGCCAGCAGCCCACACAGGGATGGCTACACCTTC.

This clonotype was seen just once. This sequence joins TRBV20-1 and TRBJ2-2, with no clear D. Deletions cut 1 base from V and 7 bases from J, with 13 bases between. This CDR3 is 14 amino acids long. CDR1 is DFQATT, CDR2 SNEGSKA, per germline (reference sequence). The CDR3 DNA is TGCAGTGCTAGAGGCGGCAGTAGTAGCGGGGAGCTGTTTTTT. Translation gives CSARGGSSSGELFF.

This clonotype was found once. The chain recombines TRBV9 with TRBJ2-2; 9 bases fit TRBD1. The CDR3 has 16 amino acids. Germline lookup yields CDR1 SGDLS and CDR2 YYNGEE. J was trimmed by 3 bases and V by 4 bases; bases with no gene match: 7. The CDR3 loop is CASSTTTGGDTGELFF. As DNA, the CDR3 is TGTGCCAGCAGCACTACTACAGGGGGCGACACCGGGGAGCTGTTTTTT.

This clonotype was detected many times. This rearrangement joins TRBV29-1 to TRBJ2-3, with no clear D. Trimming removed 4 bases from V and 2 bases from J, with 19 bases in between. Germline V gives CDR1 SQVTM, CDR2 ANQGSEA. The CDR3 is 16 residues long. This chain's CDR3 is CSVAPNGPNPTDTQYF. The CDR3 DNA sequence: TGCAGCGTTGCGCCCAACGGGCCTAATCCCACAGATACGCAGTATTTT.

This chain links TRBV2 with TRBJ1-1, with D maybe TRBD1 (5 bases). The CDR3 covers 13 residues. The germline V gene encodes CDR1 SNHLY and CDR2 FYNNEI. Trimming took off 6 bases at V and 1 base at J, with 9 bases between the two ends. CDR3 nucleotide sequence: TGTGCCAGCAGGTCAGACAGGAACACTGAAGCTTTCTTT. This sequence encodes CASRSDRNTEAFF.

The V gene is TRBV5-8, the J gene TRBJ2-3; the D is unclear. The germline CDR1 and CDR2 sequences are SGHTS and YDEGEE. The germline V and J ends were trimmed by 4 bases and 2 bases, with 11 bases remaining between them. The CDR3 consists of 14 residues. CDR3 nucleotides: TGTGCCAGCAGCCTAGGGAAGCCCACAGATACGCAGTATTTT. It codes for CASSLGKPTDTQYF.

The chain has TRBV29-1 and TRBJ1-1; possible D gene TRBD1, 5 bases. V was pared by 4 bases and J by 1 base, with 10 bases between. Germline CDR1 SQVTM, CDR2 ANQGSEA. The CDR3 runs to 13 residues. CDR3 in DNA: TGCAGCGTTGTGTTTGGGGGGAACACTGAAGCTTTCTTT. Protein sequence: CSVVFGGNTEAFF.

Ten or more counts support this clonotype. The CDR3 coding sequence is TGCGCCAGCAGCTGGGGGAACCTCGGCAATGAGCAGTTCTTC. This translates into CASSWGNLGNEQFF. The rearrangement joins TRBV5-1 to TRBJ2-1; D possibly matches TRBD1 or TRBD2 (5 bases each). Germline V gene data show CDR1 as SGHRS and CDR2 as YFSETQ. Trimming pared 3 bases from V and 6 bases from J, leaving 13 bases between. The CDR3 has 14 residues.

This rearrangement joins TRBV9 to TRBJ2-2; 8 positions agree with TRBD1. With V trimmed by 3 bases and J by 1 base, 8 bases remained unmatched. The CDR3 totals 17 residues. Germline loops: CDR1 SGDLS, CDR2 YYNGEE. Written as DNA, the CDR3 is TGTGCCAGCAGCGGAGTCACCGGGACAGGGAACACCGGGGAGCTGTTTTTT. As protein: CASSGVTGTGNTGELFF.

Concerning this clonotype itself: A much larger clonotype is one base distant, so this may be a read error. The rearrangement joins TRBV28 to TRBJ1-1; tentatively, D is TRBD1 (5 bases). CDR3 size: 13 residues. Germline V gene sequence: CDR1 MDHEN, CDR2 SYDVKM. Trimming took 6 bases from V and 6 from J, leaving 14 bases between them. The CDR3, as DNA: TGTGCCAGCAGCAACCAGGGTTACGCTGAAGCTTTCTTT. Translating it yields CASSNQGYAEAFF. Filled out from reference TRBV28 and TRBJ1-1, the complete variable domain reads DVKVTQSSRYLVKRTGEKVFLECVQDMDHENMFWYRQDPGLGLRLIYFSYDVKMKEKGDIPEGYSVSREKKERFSLILESASTNQTSMYLCASSNQGYAEAFFGQGTRLTVV.

This rearrangement joins TRBV6-5 to TRBJ2-1; D might be TRBD2 (5 bases). Per the germline V gene, CDR1 is MNHEY and CDR2 is SVGAGI. The CDR3 length is 16 residues. V lost 0 bases and J 8 bases, leaving 17 bases between the germline ends. Here the CDR3 DNA reads TGTGCCAGCAGTTACTCGAGGCGGCGGGCAGTCGATGAGCAGTTCTTC. Translated, it gives CASSYSRRRAVDEQFF.